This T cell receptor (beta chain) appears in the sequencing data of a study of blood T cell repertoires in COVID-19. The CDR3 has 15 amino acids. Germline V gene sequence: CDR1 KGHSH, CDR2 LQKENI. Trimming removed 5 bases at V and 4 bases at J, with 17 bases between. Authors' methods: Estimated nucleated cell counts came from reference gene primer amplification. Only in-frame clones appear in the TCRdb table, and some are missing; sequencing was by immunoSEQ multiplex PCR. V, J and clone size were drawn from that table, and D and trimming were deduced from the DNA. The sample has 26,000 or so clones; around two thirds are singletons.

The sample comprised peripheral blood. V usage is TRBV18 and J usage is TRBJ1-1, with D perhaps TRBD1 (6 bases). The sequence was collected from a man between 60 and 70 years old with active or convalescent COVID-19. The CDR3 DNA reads TGTGCCAGCTCAGAAGCCAGGGGTGGGAGCACTGAAGCTTTCTTT. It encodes CASSEARGGSTEAFF.